The 8 T cell receptor beta chains presented below share a single source sample, sequenced in a study of CD8 T cells in ankylosing spondylitis. One entry per CDR3 protein results from TCRdb running MiXCR on the 5' RACE reads. The sample has around 770,000 distinct CDR3 sequences; under 20% are singletons. The antigens of these receptors remain unknown. Overall study findings and caveats: It appeared that ankylosing spondylitis blood was characterized by a TCR beta motif of fewer than 10 highly homologous variants.

Sequenced input: blood, either unsorted or a sorted T cell fraction (not recorded which). The receptors were sampled from a male donor with ankylosing spondylitis.

The chain carries TRBV18 and TRBJ2-1; 12 bases fit TRBD2. This CDR3 comprises 17 residues. The V and J ends lost 3 bases and 3 bases, in that order; junction bases with no gene match: 6. Per the germline V gene, CDR1 is KGHSH and CDR2 is LQKENI. The CDR3 DNA follows: TGTGCCAGCTCACCGCCACTAGCGGGGGGCTTCTACAATGAGCAGTTCTTC. It encodes CASSPPLAGGFYNEQFF. The complete variable domain, with remaining parts taken from reference TRBV18 and TRBJ2-1, reads NAGVMQNPRHLVRRRGQEARLRCSPMKGHSHVYWYRQLPEEGLKFMVYLQKENIIDESGMPKERFSAEFPKEGPSILRIQQVVRGDSAAYFCASSPPLAGGFYNEQFFGPGTRLTVL.

The chain carries TRBV2 and TRBJ2-1; the D gene is possibly TRBD2 (6 bases). CDR3 length: 16 residues. From germline, CDR1 is SNHLY and CDR2 FYNNEI. V was clipped by 7 bases and J by 0 bases, with 16 bases between them. The CDR3 sequence: CASTLVAGLSYNEQFF. The CDR3, as DNA: TGTGCCAGCACCCTGGTGGCGGGGCTCTCCTACAATGAGCAGTTCTTC.

Only a few counts were recorded for this clonotype. J is TRBJ2-5 and V is TRBV27; D call uncertain. V gave up 4 bases and J gave up 0 bases, with 9 bases separating them. CDR3 size: 14 residues. From germline, CDR1 is MNHEY and CDR2 SMNVEV (reference sequence). CDR3 bases: TGTGCCAGCAGTTCCACCCCGTACCAAGAGACCCAGTACTTC. Amino acid sequence: CASSSTPYQETQYF.

This clonotype was observed a handful of times. This rearrangement joins TRBV25-1 to TRBJ1-1; D call uncertain. CDR1 is MGHDK, CDR2 SYGVNS, per germline. This CDR3 spans 15 amino acids. V lost 1 base and J 1 base, leaving 10 bases between the germline ends. The CDR3 nucleotides are TGTGCCAGCAGTGAATCACTTTCCCGGAACACTGAAGCTTTCTTT. Translation gives CASSESLSRNTEAFF.

This clonotype was observed a few times. J is TRBJ2-5 and V is TRBV5-1, with D possibly matching TRBD2 (7 bases). The CDR3 is 14 amino acids. From germline, CDR1 is SGHRS and CDR2 YFSETQ. V lost 8 bases and J lost 5, with 19 bases in between. CDR3 coding DNA: TGCGCCAGTCGCCTAGGAGGGGGGGCGGAGACCCAGTACTTC. Its translation: CASRLGGGAETQYF.

The rearrangement joins TRBV13 to TRBJ2-3; TRBD2 might be the D (6 bases). This CDR3 comprises 16 residues. Germline CDR1 PRHDT, CDR2 FYEKMQ (reference sequence). With 4 bases removed from V and 0 bases from J, the gap between germline ends came to 14 bases. The CDR3 DNA reads as TGTGCCAGCAGCTCCCGACTAGACCCAAGCACAGATACGCAGTATTTT. Translation gives CASSSRLDPSTDTQYF.

This clonotype was counted a few times. The V gene is TRBV10-3, the J gene TRBJ2-5; D is ambiguous. Between the trimmed V and J ends, which lost 5 bases and 2 bases, there was a span of 9 bases. Germline CDR1 ENHRY, CDR2 SYGVKD. This CDR3 comprises 13 residues. This CDR3 reads CAISRTVQETQYF. CDR3 in DNA: TGTGCCATCAGTCGCACAGTACAAGAGACCCAGTACTTC.

J is TRBJ2-1 and V is TRBV5-1, with no clear D. Germline CDR1 is SGHRS and CDR2 is YFSETQ. This CDR3 has 13 amino acids. The V gene lost 2 bases and the J gene lost 8 bases, with 11 bases spanning the gap. CDR3 DNA: TGCGCCAGCAGCTTCGGCTCGGCGGATGAGCAGTTCTTC. Its translation is CASSFGSADEQFF.